Many counts were recorded for the clone carrying this T cell receptor (beta chain). What it binds is not known. The source of the sample is a study of T cells in Graves' hyperthyroidism and ophthalmopathy. Study-level findings and limits: The blood repertoire included most of the expanded thyroid clonotypes above 0.001. The model foresaw ophthalmopathy a median approximately 6.3 months prior to onset.

CDR1 KGHSH and CDR2 LQKENI come from the germline V gene. The CDR3 is 14 amino acids. With 3 bases clipped from V and 5 bases from J, the junction kept 5 bases outside the gene matches. Those patients with uncontrolled infection, other autoimmune disease, pregnancy or lactation were excluded. PBMCs were collected from an approximately 9.5 ml volume of fresh peripheral blood. Amplified TCR beta CDR3 regions came from RNA transcripts. An initial round of RT-PCR targeting the TCR CDR3 relied on the HTBI primer set. TCRdb fed the multiplex PCR reads into MiXCR, producing one record per CDR3 protein. The sample contains 300,000 or so distinct CDR3 sequences, about 20% of which appear only once.

Sequenced material: blood. The chain is built from TRBV18 and TRBJ2-5; TRBD1 matches 8 bases. The receptor was isolated from a woman between 50 and 59 years old with Graves' hyperthyroidism. Here the CDR3 DNA reads TGTGCCAGCTCACCCCGGACAGGGAGGGAGACCCAGTACTTC. This encodes CASSPRTGRETQYF.